Given below is one T cell receptor beta chain in context. Its target is unknown. The record originates from a study of shared clonotypes between healthy human individuals. Overall study findings and caveats: The generation probabilities recorded for non-shared clonotypes fell below those of clonotypes shared by all four donors.

Germline loops: CDR1 MDHEN, CDR2 SYDVKM. This CDR3 region has 14 residues. Trimming left V 3 bases short and J 6 bases short, with 9 bases between. Sequenced by immunoSEQ multiplex PCR; TCRdb stores in-frame clones only, minus some. The table records some 2,000,000 clones, 95% of them present only once. The chain carries TRBV28 and TRBJ1-6, with a tentative D call TRBD1 (5 bases). Sequencing was carried out using naive CD4+ T cells sorted from blood. Regarding subset: CD45RA+ positively selected. The TCR was taken from a man between 18 and 35 years old in good health. CDR3 in amino acids: CASSFTGANSPLHF. The DNA of the CDR3 is TGTGCCAGCAGTTTCACAGGCGCTAATTCACCCCTCCACTTT. Drawing the rest from reference TRBV28 and TRBJ1-6, the complete variable domain is DVKVTQSSRYLVKRTGEKVFLECVQDMDHENMFWYRQDPGLGLRLIYFSYDVKMKEKGDIPEGYSVSREKKERFSLILESASTNQTSMYLCASSFTGANSPLHFGNGTRLTVT.